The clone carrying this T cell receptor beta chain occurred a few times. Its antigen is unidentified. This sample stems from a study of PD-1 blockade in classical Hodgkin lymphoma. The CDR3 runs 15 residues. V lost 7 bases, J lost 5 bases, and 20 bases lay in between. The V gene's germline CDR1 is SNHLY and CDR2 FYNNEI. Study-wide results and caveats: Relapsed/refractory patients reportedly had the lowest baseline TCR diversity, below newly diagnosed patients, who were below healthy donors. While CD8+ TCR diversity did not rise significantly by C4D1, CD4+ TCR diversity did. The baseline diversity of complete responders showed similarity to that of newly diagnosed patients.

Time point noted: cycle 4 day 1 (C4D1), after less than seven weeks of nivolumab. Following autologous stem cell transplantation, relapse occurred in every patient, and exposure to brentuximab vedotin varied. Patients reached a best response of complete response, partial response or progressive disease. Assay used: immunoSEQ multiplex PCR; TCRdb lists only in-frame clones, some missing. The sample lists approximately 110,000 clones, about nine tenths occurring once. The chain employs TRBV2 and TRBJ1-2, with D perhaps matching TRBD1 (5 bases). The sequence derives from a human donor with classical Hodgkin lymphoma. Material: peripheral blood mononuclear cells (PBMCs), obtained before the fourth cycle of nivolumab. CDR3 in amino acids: CASKVGGGSGYGYTF. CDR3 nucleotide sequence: TGTGCCAGCAAGGTGGGCGGGGGTAGCGGATATGGCTACACCTTC.